This TCR beta chain was sequenced in a study of blood T cell repertoires in COVID-19. Study as a whole: Material from acute and convalescent COVID-19 was sourced from the United States, Italy and Spain.

Trimming at V came to 4 bases and at J to 5 bases, leaving 7 bases not matched to a gene. Germline V gene lookup returns CDR1 SGHNT and CDR2 YENEEA. The length of the CDR3 is 14 residues. Data came from immunoSEQ multiplex PCR; TCRdb stores just in-frame clones and leaves some out. The sample carries 150,000 or so clones, roughly 84% recorded once. The chain joins TRBV11-3 to TRBJ1-1, with 7 positions matching TRBD1. This TCR was sampled from an older woman with acute or convalescent COVID-19. Sequencing input: peripheral blood. CDR3 loop: CASSSQGIGTEAFF. In DNA form, the CDR3 reads TGTGCCAGCAGCTCACAGGGGATCGGGACTGAAGCTTTCTTT.